Presented here are 17 T cell receptor beta chains from one specimen sequenced in a study of blood T cell repertoires in COVID-19. Only in-frame clones appear in the TCRdb table, and some are missing; sequencing was by immunoSEQ multiplex PCR. There are about 190,000 clones in the sample; about 86% occur only once, and 0.8% to 1% lies in the top ten. Sequenced: peripheral blood. The receptors were gathered from a young woman who had recovered from COVID-19.

The genes are TRBV29-1 and TRBJ2-1; 7 bases map to TRBD2. The CDR3 runs to 16 residues. Per germline, CDR1 SQVTM and CDR2 ANQGSEA. Trimming cost V 4 bases and J 7 bases; bases outside gene matches: 16. CDR3 coding DNA: TGCAGCGTTGGATTAAGACTAGCCTCCGGGAAGAATGAGCAGTTCTTC. Amino acids: CSVGLRLASGKNEQFF.

The chain employs TRBV7-2 and TRBJ2-5; 7 bases agree with TRBD1. Per the germline V gene, CDR1 is SGHTA and CDR2 is FQGNSA. The V and J ends lost 4 bases and 1 base, in that order; junction bases with no gene match: 3. The CDR3 spans 14 residues. CDR3 bases: TGTGCCAGCAGCTCACAGGGGAGCCAAGAGACCCAGTACTTC. Translated: CASSSQGSQETQYF. The variable domain in full, with the rest retrieved from reference TRBV7-2 and TRBJ2-5, is GAGVSQSPSNKVTEKGKDVELRCDPISGHTALYWYRQSLGQGLEFLIYFQGNSAPDKSGLPSDRFSAERTGGSVSTLTIQRTQQEDSAVYLCASSSQGSQETQYFGPGTRLLVL.

J is TRBJ2-4 and V is TRBV27; no reliable D call. This CDR3 has 15 amino acids. V was shortened by 5 bases and J by 3 bases, with 14 bases between the two germline ends. Per germline, CDR1 MNHEY and CDR2 SMNVEV (reference sequence). The CDR3 spells CASSPNDLGKNIQYF. Here the CDR3 DNA reads TGTGCCAGCAGTCCCAACGATCTAGGCAAAAACATTCAGTACTTC.

This chain connects TRBV5-6 to TRBJ2-1; D not resolved. CDR3 length: 15 residues. Looked up from germline, CDR1 is SGHDT and CDR2 is YYEEEE. With 4 bases removed from V and 1 base from J, the gap between germline ends came to 12 bases. CDR3 in DNA: TGTGCCAGCAGCCCTGACTTGAAATCCTACAATGAGCAGTTCTTC. Amino acid sequence: CASSPDLKSYNEQFF.

CDR3 sequence reads: CASSPENSILYEQYF. In nucleotides, the CDR3 is TGCGCCAGCAGCCCGGAAAATAGCATTTTATACGAGCAGTACTTC. The genes are TRBV4-1 and TRBJ2-7; D gene ambiguous. The germline gives CDR1 MGHRA, CDR2 YSYEKL. This CDR3 contains 15 residues. The V end was cut by 4 bases, the J end by 4 bases, with 17 bases between.

The chain is built from TRBV3-1 (or the pseudogene TRBV3-2) and TRBJ2-1, with 8 bases identical to TRBD2. Germline assignment: CDR1 LGHDT and CDR2 YNNKEL (reference sequence). The length of the CDR3 is 15 residues. Trimming cost V 1 base and J 6 bases; bases outside gene matches: 5. The CDR3 loop reads CASSQGIAGSNEQFF. The CDR3 bases are TGTGCCAGCAGCCAAGGGATAGCGGGGAGCAATGAGCAGTTCTTC.

The gene calls are TRBV7-3 and TRBJ2-3, with D uncertain. This CDR3 contains 16 residues. Germline CDR1 SGHTA, CDR2 FQGTGA. The V end lost 5 bases, the J end lost 3 bases, and 18 bases lay between the germline ends. In DNA form, the CDR3 reads TGTGCCAGCAGCCTGCTGGTGAAAGGAGAGACAGATACGCAGTATTTT. Translated, it gives CASSLLVKGETDTQYF.

This chain links TRBV3-1 (or the pseudogene TRBV3-2) with TRBJ2-4, with D possibly TRBD2 on 5 matching bases. Germline CDR1 LGHDT, CDR2 YNNKEL (reference sequence). This CDR3 has 13 residues. The V and J ends lost 5 bases and 11 bases respectively, with 16 bases between them. The DNA of the CDR3 is TGTGCCAGCAGCAAAAAAGGGAGTCTAGTTCAGTACTTC. Translating it yields CASSKKGSLVQYF.

The V gene is TRBV6-2 or TRBV6-3, the J gene TRBJ2-4, with 10 bases fitting TRBD1. The CDR3 sequence is 17 residues long. V was clipped by 0 bases and J by 7 bases; unmatched bases: 9. Germline lookup yields CDR1 MNHEY and CDR2 SVGEGT. The CDR3 sequence: CASSYSIQTGGVNIQYF. CDR3 DNA: TGTGCCAGCAGTTACTCGATACAGACAGGGGGCGTTAACATTCAGTACTTC.

This chain joins TRBV15 and TRBJ2-1; 7 bases are shared with TRBD1. This CDR3 has 16 residues. Germline values: CDR1 LNHNV, CDR2 YYDKDF (reference sequence). V shed 5 bases and J 0 bases; nucleotides not matched to a gene: 7. CDR3 nucleotides: TGTGCCACCAGCGGCCGGGACAGCAGCTCCTACAATGAGCAGTTCTTC. It specifies CATSGRDSSSYNEQFF.

As DNA, the CDR3 is TGTGCCAGCATAGACAGGGGCCCCTTCGTAATGAACACTGAAGCTTTCTTT. As protein: CASIDRGPFVMNTEAFF. The genes are TRBV27 and TRBJ1-1; TRBD1 aligns across 8 bases. This CDR3 comprises 17 residues. The germline gives CDR1 MNHEY, CDR2 SMNVEV (reference sequence). V lost 7 bases, J lost 0 bases, and 13 bases stayed unmatched.

This chain links TRBV4-3 with TRBJ2-3; TRBD2 matches at 12 bases. The CDR3 covers 17 residues. V shed 0 bases and J 6 bases; nucleotides not matched to a gene: 7. Germline V gene lookup returns CDR1 LGHNA and CDR2 YSLEER. The CDR3 sequence is CASSQDPTSGSKDTQYF. The DNA for the CDR3 is TGCGCCAGCAGCCAAGACCCGACTAGCGGGAGTAAGGATACGCAGTATTTT.

The chain couples TRBV6-5 to TRBJ2-5; D possibly corresponds to TRBD1 (6 bases). V lost 6 bases and J lost 2, with 10 bases in between. The CDR3 loop spans 13 amino acids. Germline CDR1 is MNHEY and CDR2 is SVGAGI. The CDR3 spells CASRTQGQETQYF. In DNA form, the CDR3 reads TGTGCCAGCAGGACACAGGGACAAGAGACCCAGTACTTC.

This clone has just one count. The rearrangement uses TRBV6-2 or TRBV6-3 and TRBJ1-5, with D uncertain. The CDR3 contains 14 residues. V lost 6 bases and J lost 7, with 16 bases in between. CDR1 MNHEY and CDR2 SVGEGT come from the germline V gene. CDR3 nucleotides: TGTGCCAGCAGCCCTCGGAGCGGTAGGCAGCCCCAGCATTTT. It is translated as CASSPRSGRQPQHF.

The gene calls are TRBV4-1 and TRBJ2-3, with D possibly TRBD2 on 6 matching bases. V lost 4 bases, J lost 3 bases, and 14 bases lay in between. This CDR3 contains 15 residues. Germline V gives CDR1 MGHRA, CDR2 YSYEKL. CDR3 region: CASSPPRGKTDTQYF. The CDR3 DNA sequence: TGCGCCAGCAGCCCACCCCGGGGGAAGACAGATACGCAGTATTTT.

This chain uses TRBV24-1 with TRBJ1-1, with D hard to call. The CDR3 spans 13 residues. Looked up from germline, CDR1 is KGHDR and CDR2 is SFDVKD. V lost 7 bases, J lost 0 bases, and 8 bases lay in between. DNA for the CDR3: TGTGCCACCAGAAGGAGCATGAACACTGAAGCTTTCTTT. Its translation: CATRRSMNTEAFF.

This chain links TRBV5-6 with TRBJ1-4; perhaps TRBD1 as D (5 bases). CDR3 length equals 14 residues. V lost 1 base and J 7 bases, leaving 11 bases between the germline ends. Germline V gives CDR1 SGHDT, CDR2 YYEEEE. CDR3 coding DNA: TGTGCCAGCAGCTTGACAGGATTTCGTGAAAAACTGTTTTTT. It translates to CASSLTGFREKLFF.